This T cell receptor (beta chain) was observed in a study of T-cell reconstitution after alpha-beta-depleted transplantation in children. Trimming took off 2 bases at V and 6 bases at J, with 14 bases between the two ends. Germline-derived CDR1 and CDR2 are SGHDN and FVKESK. The CDR3 contains 15 residues. The TCRbeta library incorporated unique molecular identifiers. One entry per CDR3 protein results from TCRdb running MiXCR on the PCR reads. The sample holds 380,000 or so distinct CDR3 sequences; about 14% are singletons and the top ten take 3.5% to 4.5%. The chain employs TRBV14 and TRBJ2-1; D possibly corresponds to TRBD1 (5 bases). The TCR originated in a human donor who donated a stem cell graft to a child with Fanconi anemia. The sample in question was PBMCs, obtained from the stem cell graft. CDR3 bases: TGTGCCAGCAGCCAACTTTTACAGGCCGGCAATGAGCAGTTCTTC. Translating it yields CASSQLLQAGNEQFF.